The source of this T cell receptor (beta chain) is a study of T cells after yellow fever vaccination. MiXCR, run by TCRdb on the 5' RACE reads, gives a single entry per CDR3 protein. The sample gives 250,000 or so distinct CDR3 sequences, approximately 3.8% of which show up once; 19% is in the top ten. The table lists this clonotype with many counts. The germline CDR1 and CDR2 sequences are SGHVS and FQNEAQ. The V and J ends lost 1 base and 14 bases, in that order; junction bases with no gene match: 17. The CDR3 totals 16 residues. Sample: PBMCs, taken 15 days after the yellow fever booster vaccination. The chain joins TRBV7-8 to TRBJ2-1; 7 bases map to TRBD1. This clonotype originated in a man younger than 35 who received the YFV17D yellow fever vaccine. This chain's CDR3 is CASSLEGARFPLDEFF. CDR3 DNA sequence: TGTGCCAGCAGCTTAGAGGGGGCCCGCTTCCCCCTAGACGAGTTCTTC.